The 32 T cell receptor beta chains listed next were all sequenced from one sample in a study of CD49a tissue-resident CD8 T cells in human skin (dated by TCRdb to between 2016 and 2019). The protocol used for the library was the immunoSEQ multiplex PCR assay. The immuneACCESS repertoire file appears here via TCRdb, limited to in-frame rearrangements. These files lack a portion of the clones; in checked studies, under half of the deficit traces to unresolved V genes, and the cause of the others is not known. The table for this sample lists 1,000 or so clones; 74% of them were counted only once. Approximately 22% of the sample goes to the ten largest clones. The sequencing sample was made of CD103- CD8+ T cells sorted from skin dermis. The receptors derive from a human donor in good health. The donor label of this sample is uncertain.

This clone was recorded once. This chain links TRBV19 with TRBJ1-5; D may be TRBD1 (6 bases). The CDR3 length is 16 residues. Trimming left V 5 bases short and J 4 bases short, with 18 bases between. Germline loops: CDR1 LNHDA, CDR2 SQIVND (reference sequence). The CDR3 nucleotides are TGTGCCAGTAGTGACTTGAAGACAGGTCCTAATCAGCCCCAGCATTTT. Protein sequence: CASSDLKTGPNQPQHF.

The CDR3 DNA sequence: TGTGCCAGCAGTGAAAGACTCCGGGACAGAGGAGAAAAACTGTTTTTT. It encodes CASSERLRDRGEKLFF. The rearrangement joins TRBV6-1 to TRBJ1-4; TRBD1 matches at 7 bases. After removal of 2 bases from V and 8 bases from J, the junction contained 11 bases not matched to a gene. From germline, CDR1 is MNHNS and CDR2 SASEGT. CDR3 length: 16 residues.

This rearrangement joins TRBV13 to TRBJ2-7; 8 positions agree with TRBD2. V shed 6 bases, J shed 0 bases, and the junction held 4 bases outside the gene matches. Germline CDR1 reads PRHDT; CDR2 reads FYEKMQ (reference sequence). The CDR3 runs to 14 residues. The CDR3 sequence: CASRLAASSYEQYF. Here the CDR3 DNA reads TGTGCCAGCAGACTAGCGGCCAGCTCCTACGAGCAGTACTTC.

The V call is TRBV5-4, the J call TRBJ2-7, with 14 positions matching TRBD2. The CDR3 is 15 amino acids. Germline V gene sequence: CDR1 SGHNT, CDR2 YYREEE (reference sequence). J lost 3 bases, V lost 4 bases, and 3 bases had no gene match. The CDR3 spells CASSQGLAGDYEQYF. The CDR3, as DNA: TGTGCCAGCAGCCAGGGACTAGCGGGAGACTACGAGCAGTACTTC.

This chain links TRBV28 with TRBJ2-7; 7 bases are shared with TRBD2. J gave up 0 bases and V 4 bases, and 6 bases lay outside the gene matches. Germline V CDR1 and CDR2: MDHEN, SYDVKM. The CDR3 is 15 amino acids. The CDR3 spells CASSSLWEGSYEQYF. The CDR3 bases are TGTGCCAGCAGTTCCCTCTGGGAGGGCTCCTACGAGCAGTACTTC.

This clone was observed a few times. The rearrangement uses TRBV14 and TRBJ2-7; 9 bases are a match to TRBD2. Germline loops: CDR1 SGHDN, CDR2 FVKESK. The CDR3 is 16 residues long. J gave up 5 bases and V 1 base, and 9 bases lay outside the gene matches. Written as DNA, the CDR3 is TGTGCCAGCAGCCAAGGAGGCGGGAGGGCTTGGAACGAGCAGTACTTC. This translates into CASSQGGGRAWNEQYF.

J is TRBJ2-3 and V is TRBV7-3; no definite D call. The V and J ends lost 4 bases and 2 bases respectively, with 7 bases between them. The germline V gene encodes CDR1 SGHTA and CDR2 FQGTGA. The CDR3 extends over 13 amino acids. CDR3 in DNA: TGTGCCAGCAGCTATACACCCACAGATACGCAGTATTTT. This translates into CASSYTPTDTQYF.

The CDR3 here is CATRTAYNTDTQYF. The CDR3 bases are TGTGCCACTCGGACAGCCTATAACACAGATACGCAGTATTTT. The chain links TRBV2 to TRBJ2-3; D is perhaps TRBD1 (6 bases). V lost 10 bases and J 2 bases, leaving 16 bases between the germline ends. This CDR3 is built from 14 residues. In germline, CDR1 is SNHLY, CDR2 FYNNEI.

A single count supports this clone. This rearrangement joins TRBV27 to TRBJ2-5; tentative D call: TRBD2 (6 bases). The DNA end is more similar to TRBJ2-7, so the J call may be wrong. There are 13 residues in the CDR3. Germline values: CDR1 MNHEY, CDR2 SMNVEV (reference sequence). The DNA for the CDR3 is TGTGCCAGCAGTTCCCGGGGGACCTACGAGCAGTACTTC. Translated: CASSSRGTYEQYF.

This rearrangement joins TRBV4-1 to TRBJ2-7, with 10 bases fitting TRBD2. The CDR3 has 18 amino acids. CDR1 MGHRA and CDR2 YSYEKL come from the germline V gene. The ends lost 2 bases at V and 7 bases at J; junction bases unmatched: 17. The CDR3 region is CASSQPRGLAWVSREQYF. The CDR3 DNA reads TGCGCCAGCAGCCAACCTCGGGGACTAGCGTGGGTCTCTAGGGAGCAGTACTTC.

The chain links TRBV5-8 to TRBJ1-5; 9 nucleotides line up with TRBD1. V gave up 0 bases and J gave up 7 bases; unmatched junction bases: 11. Germline V CDR1 and CDR2: SGHTS, YDEGEE. The CDR3 is 17 amino acids. Written as DNA, the CDR3 is TGTGCCAGCAGCTTGGCAGCGGGACAGGGATCGAGACAGCCCCAGCATTTT. Amino acid sequence: CASSLAAGQGSRQPQHF.

The chain employs TRBV4-3 and TRBJ2-7; D unclear. Germline V CDR1 and CDR2: LGHNA, YSLEER. V lost 1 base and J 3 bases, leaving 10 bases between the germline ends. The CDR3 length is 14 residues. The CDR3 nucleotides read TGCGCCAGCAGCCAAGTTTACTCATTCTACGAGCAGTACTTC. This gives the protein CASSQVYSFYEQYF.

With respect to this clone: One end of the junction is discordant with germline, which a read error may explain. The J gene is TRBJ2-1, the V gene TRBV7-7; 10 positions agree with TRBD2. This CDR3 comprises 16 residues. The germline gives CDR1 SSHAT, CDR2 FNYEAQ (reference sequence). CDR3 amino acids: CASSPSGRWGNNEQFF. CDR3 bases: TGTGCTAGCAGCCCTAGCGGGAGATGGGGAAACAATGAGCAGTTCTTC.

The genes are TRBV2 and TRBJ2-5; TRBD1 aligns across 9 bases. The end of the DNA aligns better with TRBJ2-7, so the J call may be wrong. The CDR3 spans 14 residues. Germline CDR1 is SNHLY and CDR2 is FYNNEI. The CDR3 here is CASTGTGRSYEQYF. In DNA form, the CDR3 reads TGTGCCAGCACAGGGACAGGGAGATCCTACGAGCAGTACTTC.

The V call is TRBV4-2, the J call TRBJ2-5, with 9 bases aligning to TRBD2. V was pared by 0 bases and J by 4 bases, with 9 bases of the junction left unmatched. This CDR3 contains 17 residues. Germline V lookup: CDR1 LGHNA, CDR2 YNFKEQ. CDR3 nucleotides: TGTGCCAGCAGCCAAGATCTGGCTAGCGGGATAGGAGAGACCCAGTACTTC. It codes for CASSQDLASGIGETQYF.

CDR3 DNA sequence: TGTGCCAGCAGTTTAAGAGGGGGTCCGAACTATGGCTACACCTTC. This codes for CASSLRGGPNYGYTF. The chain employs TRBV27 and TRBJ1-2; possibly TRBD1 for D (6 bases). The germline gives CDR1 MNHEY, CDR2 SMNVEV (reference sequence). Trimming removed 2 bases from V and 2 bases from J, with 12 bases in between. The CDR3 extends over 15 amino acids.

The chain couples TRBV29-1 to TRBJ2-7; D gene unclear. The CDR3 loop spans 13 amino acids. CDR1 is SQVTM, CDR2 ANQGSEA, per germline. V was trimmed by 7 bases and J by 5 bases, leaving 18 bases between them. The CDR3 spells CSASTPLLDEQYF. As DNA, the CDR3 is TGCAGCGCCTCAACGCCCCTACTCGACGAGCAGTACTTC.

A single count supports this clone. This chain uses TRBV29-1 with TRBJ2-7, with D maybe TRBD2 (6 bases). The length of the CDR3 is 14 residues. The ends were cut back, 6 bases at V and 3 bases at J, with 18 bases in the middle. Germline CDR1 SQVTM, CDR2 ANQGSEA. The CDR3 is CSVLIRGMYYEQYF. The CDR3 DNA reads as TGCAGCGTCCTCATCCGCGGGATGTACTACGAGCAGTACTTC.

V and J are TRBV7-2 and TRBJ2-7; 9 nucleotides match TRBD2. Germline lookup yields CDR1 SGHTA and CDR2 FQGNSA. This CDR3 spans 16 amino acids. V trimming: 8 bases; J trimming: 4 bases; junction bases outside the gene matches: 15. Here the CDR3 reads CASHLGPAGGPYEQYF. CDR3 DNA: TGTGCCAGCCACTTGGGCCCGGCGGGAGGGCCGTACGAGCAGTACTTC.

This clone was seen just once. This rearrangement joins TRBV5-5 to TRBJ1-2; no firm D call. V lost 7 bases, J lost 0 bases, and 13 bases lay in between. Germline V gene sequence: CDR1 SGHKS, CDR2 YYEKEE (reference sequence). The CDR3 has 14 residues. The CDR3, as DNA: TGTGCCAGCGCGCGCGGGCCTCCTAACTATGGCTACACCTTC. It encodes CASARGPPNYGYTF.

By frequency in the sample, this clone is large. J is TRBJ2-5 and V is TRBV27; a possible D gene is TRBD2 (6 bases). Germline-derived CDR1 and CDR2 are MNHEY and SMNVEV (reference sequence). The CDR3 length is 14 residues. The germline V and J ends were trimmed by 3 bases and 2 bases, with 10 bases remaining between them. CDR3 DNA: TGTGCCAGCAGTTTTGTCGGGGGTCAAGAGACCCAGTACTTC. Protein product: CASSFVGGQETQYF.

V gene TRBV19 combines with J gene TRBJ2-7; 9 positions agree with TRBD1. Losses at the gene ends were 6 bases for V and 6 bases for J; bases not matched to a gene: 18. Germline V lookup: CDR1 LNHDA, CDR2 SQIVND (reference sequence). This CDR3 contains 17 residues. The CDR3 sequence: CASSLTTGGVPVGEQYF. CDR3 in DNA: TGTGCCAGTAGCTTAACGACAGGGGGTGTCCCGGTGGGCGAGCAGTACTTC.

The V call is TRBV9, the J call TRBJ1-3; D remains unclear. The germline V and J ends were trimmed by 0 bases and 2 bases, with 24 bases remaining between them. CDR1 is SGDLS, CDR2 YYNGEE, per germline. The CDR3 length is 20 residues. For the CDR3, the DNA is TGTGCCAGCAGCGTAGGAATCCCGGGGAAAGATTTAGAGGCTGGAAACACCATATATTTT. As protein: CASSVGIPGKDLEAGNTIYF.

The V call is TRBV12-5, the J call TRBJ1-1; D unclear. CDR3 length equals 12 residues. The ends were cut back, 6 bases at V and 3 bases at J, with 8 bases in the middle. Germline assignment: CDR1 LGHNT and CDR2 FRNRAP. CDR3 DNA sequence: TGTGCTAGTGGGCGTCGGGACACTGAAGCTTTCTTT. Its translation: CASGRRDTEAFF.

V is TRBV2 and J is TRBJ2-3; D is possibly TRBD2 (5 bases). The germline V gene has CDR1 SNHLY and CDR2 FYNNEI. The germline V and J ends were trimmed by 3 bases and 4 bases, with 8 bases remaining between them. The CDR3 is 13 residues long. The CDR3 is CASSEWGADTQYF. As DNA, the CDR3 is TGTGCCAGCAGTGAGTGGGGAGCAGATACGCAGTATTTT.

The chain has TRBV27 and TRBJ2-7; TRBD2 matches 11 bases. The germline gives CDR1 MNHEY, CDR2 SMNVEV (reference sequence). V was pared by 0 bases and J by 0 bases, with 1 base of the junction left unmatched. The CDR3 extends over 16 amino acids. CDR3 DNA sequence: TGTGCCAGCAGTTTATCTGGACTAGCGGGCTCCTACGAGCAGTACTTC. Its protein product is CASSLSGLAGSYEQYF.

The chain links TRBV7-9 to TRBJ1-5; a weak D match, TRBD1 (5 bases). There are 14 residues in the CDR3. Trimming stripped 5 bases from V and 2 bases from J, with 10 bases between. Germline CDR1 is SEHNR and CDR2 is FQNEAQ (reference sequence). The CDR3 coding sequence is TGTGCCAGCAGCGGAAAGGGGCGCAATCAGCCCCAGCATTTT. This gives the protein CASSGKGRNQPQHF.

A single count supports this clone. A read error may produce the germline difference seen at one junction end. The chain carries TRBV15 and TRBJ2-1, with a tentative D call TRBD1 (5 bases). The CDR3 loop spans 13 amino acids. Per germline, CDR1 LNHNV and CDR2 YYDKDF (reference sequence). CDR3 sequence reads: CATSRDLGDRLLF. Written as DNA, the CDR3 is TGTGCCACCAGCAGAGATCTAGGGGATAGGCTGCTCTTC. Full variable domain (outside the CDR3, taken from reference TRBV15 and TRBJ2-1): DAMVIQNPRYQVTQFGKPVTLSCSQTLNHNVMYWYQQKSSQAPKLLFHYYDKDFNNEADTPDNFQSRRPNTSFCFLDIRSPGLGDTAMYLCATSRDLGDRLLFGPGTRLTVL.

This CDR3 is CSVGGRTTSVGSYEQYF. The DNA of the CDR3 is TGCAGCGTTGGGGGAAGGACTACTAGTGTTGGCTCCTACGAGCAGTACTTC. The rearrangement links TRBV29-1 to TRBJ2-7; TRBD2 is a possible D gene (6 bases). V lost 4 bases, J lost 0 bases, and 22 bases lay in between. This CDR3 is built from 17 residues. Germline V gives CDR1 SQVTM, CDR2 ANQGSEA.

The gene calls are TRBV28 and TRBJ2-1; 10 bases line up with TRBD2. Trimming cost V 6 bases and J 4 bases; bases outside gene matches: 3. Germline CDR1 reads MDHEN; CDR2 reads SYDVKM. The CDR3 contains 14 residues. The CDR3 region has the DNA TGTGCCAGCAGCGGGACTAGCGTTTACAATGAGCAGTTCTTC. This translates into CASSGTSVYNEQFF.

The V gene is TRBV4-2, the J gene TRBJ2-1; the match to TRBD2 covers 8 bases. The CDR3 runs to 16 residues. The V gene end was trimmed by 0 bases and the J gene end by 3 bases; junction bases not matched to a gene: 4. Germline V gene sequence: CDR1 LGHNA, CDR2 YNFKEQ. The chain's CDR3 is CASSQEEREYYNEQFF. The CDR3 nucleotides are TGTGCCAGCAGCCAAGAGGAGCGGGAGTACTACAATGAGCAGTTCTTC.

The chain employs TRBV5-6 and TRBJ2-5; 12 bases match TRBD2. The V segment lost 0 bases and the J segment 4 bases; nucleotides outside the gene matches: 7. The CDR3 has 17 residues. The germline gives CDR1 SGHDT, CDR2 YYEEEE. The CDR3 sequence: CASSLVAASGRAETQYF. DNA for the CDR3: TGTGCCAGCAGCTTGGTAGCGGCTAGCGGGAGGGCAGAGACCCAGTACTTC. Supplemented by reference TRBV5-6 and TRBJ2-5, the full variable domain reads DAGVTQSPTHLIKTRGQQVTLRCSPKSGHDTVSWYQQALGQGPQFIFQYYEEEERQRGNFPDRFSGHQFPNYSSELNVNALLLGDSALYLCASSLVAASGRAETQYFGPGTRLLVL.